Following are 20 T cell receptor beta chains from one sample sequenced in a study of shared T cell receptors in the human thymus. Only in-frame clones appear in the TCRdb table, and some are missing; sequencing was by immunoSEQ multiplex PCR. The sample contains almost 550,000 clones, about 84% of which appear only once. In addition, the sample was reused for a study of human thymus T cells.

The sequencing sample was made of thymocytes. The receptors were gathered from a boy younger than two with a congenital heart defect.

The chain employs TRBV21-1 and TRBJ2-5; the table's D call TRBD1 went unverified against the DNA. TRBV21-1 is flagged as a pseudogene. This CDR3 is built from 17 residues. CDR3 sequence: CASSKGGQGGEKETQYF. The CDR3 DNA is TGTGCCAGCAGCAAAGGGGGACAGGGAGGGGAAAAGGAGACCCAGTACTTC.

This clone was observed a few times. The chain uses TRBV21-1 and TRBJ2-7; the table's D gene call, TRBD1, was not cross checked with the DNA. TRBV21-1 is described as a pseudogene. The CDR3 contains 16 residues. The CDR3 DNA is TGTGCCAGCAGCAACCCCGGCAGGGTCGACATCTACGAGCAGTACTTC. Translated: CASSNPGRVDIYEQYF.

In this sample, this clone turned up once. This chain connects TRBV7-6 to TRBJ2-2; 8 bases agree with TRBD1. The CDR3 runs to 13 residues. Germline V gene data show CDR1 as SGHVS and CDR2 as FNYEAQ. The CDR3 spells CAWPRGLTGELFF. CDR3 in DNA: TGTGCTTGGCCCAGGGGGCTCACCGGGGAGCTGTTTTTT. Based on the CDR3 plus reference TRBV7-6 and TRBJ2-2, the full variable domain is GAGVSQSPRYKVTKRGQDVALRCDPISGHVSLYWYRQALGQGPEFLTYFNYEAQQDKSGLPNDRFSAERPEGSISTLTIQRTEQRDSAMYRCAWPRGLTGELFFGEGSRLTVL.

The table lists this clone with a few counts. The rearrangement joins TRBV7-8 to TRBJ1-5; TRBD1 is a possible D gene (6 bases). Trimming pared 5 bases from V and 4 bases from J, leaving 9 bases between. Germline V gene sequence: CDR1 SGHVS, CDR2 FQNEAQ. The CDR3 length is 13 residues. In DNA, the CDR3 is TGTGCCAGCAGCCCCGGGACAAATCAGCCCCAGCATTTT. Protein product: CASSPGTNQPQHF.

The chain couples TRBV18 to TRBJ2-7; 7 nucleotides line up with TRBD2. The V and J ends lost 6 bases and 5 bases, in that order; junction bases with no gene match: 10. This CDR3 contains 14 residues. Germline CDR1 is KGHSH and CDR2 is LQKENI. The CDR3 loop reads CASSLPGRGHEQYF. The CDR3 DNA reads as TGTGCCAGCTCCTTGCCGGGGAGGGGCCACGAGCAGTACTTC. The variable domain in full, completed from reference TRBV18 and TRBJ2-7, reads NAGVMQNPRHLVRRRGQEARLRCSPMKGHSHVYWYRQLPEEGLKFMVYLQKENIIDESGMPKERFSAEFPKEGPSILRIQQVVRGDSAAYFCASSLPGRGHEQYFGPGTRLTVT.

This clone appeared a single time. This chain links TRBV7-9 with TRBJ2-2; 12 nucleotides line up with TRBD2. The CDR3 has 16 amino acids. With 5 bases clipped from V and 3 bases from J, the junction kept 4 bases outside the gene matches. CDR1 and CDR2 (germline): SEHNR, FQNEAQ (reference sequence). The CDR3 region has the DNA TGTGCCAGCAGCCCAAGACTAGCGGGAGACACCGGGGAGCTGTTTTTT. It specifies CASSPRLAGDTGELFF.

The V call is TRBV9, the J call TRBJ2-1; weak D call: TRBD2 (6 bases). This CDR3 is built from 18 residues. Germline loops: CDR1 SGDLS, CDR2 YYNGEE. The germline V and J ends were trimmed by 0 bases and 10 bases, with 26 bases remaining between them. The CDR3 bases are TGTGCCAGCAGCGTAGCTGAAACCATTTTGAGGGGCGGGAAAGAGCAGTTCTTC. Its translation is CASSVAETILRGGKEQFF.

The chain uses TRBV6-1 and TRBJ2-1, with 7 positions matching TRBD2. This CDR3 is built from 17 residues. Trimming removed 1 base from V and 4 bases from J; junction bases left unmatched: 10. Germline-derived CDR1 and CDR2 are MNHNS and SASEGT. The CDR3 spells CASSEGWGGQRYNEQFF. The CDR3, as DNA: TGTGCCAGCAGTGAAGGTTGGGGGGGTCAGCGTTACAATGAGCAGTTCTTC.

The chain uses TRBV11-3 and TRBJ2-1; D is uncertain. This CDR3 is 12 amino acids long. Germline V lookup: CDR1 SGHNT, CDR2 YENEEA. The ends were cut back, 4 bases at V and 4 bases at J, with 5 bases in the middle. The CDR3 loop is CASSSTYNEQFF. CDR3 DNA sequence: TGTGCCAGCAGCTCTACTTACAATGAGCAGTTCTTC.

V is TRBV28 and J is TRBJ1-5; D gene uncertain. V lost 3 bases to trimming and J lost 0 bases, with 9 bases between them. Germline CDR1 and CDR2: MDHEN and SYDVKM. CDR3 length equals 15 residues. CDR3 residues: CASSLSNLSNQPQHF. The CDR3 nucleotides read TGTGCCAGCAGTTTGAGTAACCTTAGCAATCAGCCCCAGCATTTT.

This clone is a singleton in its sample. Other DNA sequences of this sample code for an identical CDR3. J is TRBJ2-4 and V is TRBV4-3, with 8 bases fitting TRBD2. The CDR3 loop spans 17 amino acids. The V gene end was trimmed by 0 bases and the J gene end by 3 bases; junction bases not matched to a gene: 7. CDR1 is LGHNA and CDR2 is YSLEER in the germline V gene. This CDR3 reads CASSQDLTSGSKNIQYF. The CDR3 nucleotides read TGCGCCAGCAGCCAAGATCTAACTAGCGGAAGCAAAAACATTCAGTACTTC.

This rearrangement joins TRBV6-5 to TRBJ2-2; 10 bases match TRBD2. Germline values: CDR1 MNHEY, CDR2 SVGAGI. The CDR3 loop spans 16 amino acids. Germline trimming cut 2 bases from V and 4 bases from J; bases unmatched to any gene: 4. In DNA form, the CDR3 reads TGTGCCAGCAGTTACACCCTAGCGGGAGTCACCGGGGAGCTGTTTTTT. Translating it yields CASSYTLAGVTGELFF.

J is TRBJ2-7 and V is TRBV5-1; possibly TRBD2 for D (5 bases). V was pared by 2 bases and J by 6 bases, with 12 bases between. Germline-derived CDR1 and CDR2 are SGHRS and YFSETQ. CDR3 length: 13 amino acids. The chain's CDR3 is CASSFPRTGEQYF. In nucleotides, the CDR3 is TGCGCCAGCAGCTTCCCACGGACTGGCGAGCAGTACTTC.

The rearrangement joins TRBV27 to TRBJ2-3; a weak D match, TRBD1 (5 bases). Germline V gives CDR1 MNHEY, CDR2 SMNVEV (reference sequence). The V and J ends lost 6 bases and 0 bases respectively, with 10 bases between them. This CDR3 comprises 14 residues. Here the CDR3 DNA reads TGTGCCAGCAGAGGGGTTTGGAGCACAGATACGCAGTATTTT. Translated: CASRGVWSTDTQYF.

The V and J genes are TRBV9 and TRBJ2-3; possible D gene TRBD1, 6 bases. There are 15 residues in the CDR3. Per germline, CDR1 SGDLS and CDR2 YYNGEE. The germline V and J ends were trimmed by 4 bases and 6 bases, with 18 bases remaining between them. CDR3 in amino acids: CASSSPRGSPDTQYF. Written as DNA, the CDR3 is TGTGCCAGCAGCTCCCCCAGGGGAAGTCCGGATACGCAGTATTTT.

The chain joins TRBV27 to TRBJ2-7, with 7 bases lining up with TRBD1. The CDR3 is 15 amino acids. Unmatched junction bases numbered 10, after V lost 6 bases and J lost 2 bases. In germline, CDR1 is MNHEY, CDR2 SMNVEV (reference sequence). CDR3 DNA sequence: TGTGCCAGCAGCCTTCCGGACAGGACCCCCTACGAGCAGTACTTC. Protein: CASSLPDRTPYEQYF.

This clone was observed a handful of times. The J gene is TRBJ2-7, the V gene TRBV4-3, with D possibly TRBD1 on 6 matching bases. The germline CDR1 and CDR2 sequences are LGHNA and YSLEER. This CDR3 is 17 amino acids long. With 0 bases removed from V and 3 bases from J, the gap between germline ends came to 18 bases. The CDR3 DNA sequence: TGCGCCAGCAGCCAAGATCTACTCGGACAGACCCTCTACGAGCAGTACTTC. This encodes CASSQDLLGQTLYEQYF.

The chain has TRBV28 and TRBJ2-7, with TRBD1 identical over 10 bases. Germline CDR1 is MDHEN and CDR2 is SYDVKM. The CDR3 is 18 residues long. J was trimmed by 2 bases and V by 7 bases; bases with no gene match: 17. CDR3 bases: TGTGCCAGCACCAAGAGGGACAGGGGCCTCGGGGCCCCCTACGAGCAGTACTTC. Translating gives CASTKRDRGLGAPYEQYF. The complete variable domain, with remaining parts taken from reference TRBV28 and TRBJ2-7, reads DVKVTQSSRYLVKRTGEKVFLECVQDMDHENMFWYRQDPGLGLRLIYFSYDVKMKEKGDIPEGYSVSREKKERFSLILESASTNQTSMYLCASTKRDRGLGAPYEQYFGPGTRLTVT.

V and J are TRBV25-1 and TRBJ1-2, with TRBD1 identical over 7 bases. The CDR3 is 16 residues long. Germline-derived CDR1 and CDR2 are MGHDK and SYGVNS. The J segment lost 4 bases and the V segment lost 3 bases, leaving 11 bases of the junction unmatched. The CDR3 is CASSDPKGARGYGYTF. The CDR3 region has the DNA TGTGCCAGCAGTGACCCGAAGGGGGCGCGGGGCTATGGCTACACCTTC.

This sequence joins TRBV10-3 and TRBJ2-7; TRBD2 agrees at 10 bases. V trimming: 4 bases; J trimming: 6 bases; junction bases outside the gene matches: 15. Germline CDR1 is ENHRY and CDR2 is SYGVKD. The CDR3 has 17 residues. For the CDR3, the DNA is TGTGCCATCAGTGGAAGCCTAGCGGGAGATTCTAACTCCGAGCAGTACTTC. It is translated as CAISGSLAGDSNSEQYF.